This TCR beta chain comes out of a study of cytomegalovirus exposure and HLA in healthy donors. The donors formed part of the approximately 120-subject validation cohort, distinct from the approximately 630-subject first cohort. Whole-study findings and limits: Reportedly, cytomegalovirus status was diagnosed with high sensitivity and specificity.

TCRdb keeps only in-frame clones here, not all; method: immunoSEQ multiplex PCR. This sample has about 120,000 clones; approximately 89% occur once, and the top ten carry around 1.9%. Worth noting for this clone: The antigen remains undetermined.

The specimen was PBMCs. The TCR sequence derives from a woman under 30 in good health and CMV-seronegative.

CDR3 residues: CASSLLASRNEQYF. CDR3 DNA sequence: TGCGCCAGCAGCTTGTTGGCTAGTCGCAACGAGCAGTACTTC. This chain uses TRBV5-1 with TRBJ2-7; D unresolved. Per the germline V gene, CDR1 is SGHRS and CDR2 is YFSETQ. This CDR3 contains 14 residues. V was trimmed by 1 base and J by 5 bases, leaving 13 bases between them.